These 19 T cell receptor beta chains were all obtained from the same sample, sequenced in a study of Tregs in tolerant kidney transplant recipients. The nonmyeloablative bone marrow transplants came from related graft donors, with transient mixed chimerism. Sequencing was performed with immunoSEQ multiplex PCR; in TCRdb, only in-frame clones are kept and a portion is missing. Its table lists approximately 30,000 clones. The starting material was CD4+ T cells from blood (PBMCs), obtained 24 months after the transplant. Receptors were obtained from a human patient who received a combined kidney and bone marrow transplant. A share of the T cells may be of graft donor origin.

Comments on this clone: The read halts 3 residues ahead of the CDR3 end, with the missing end drawn from the germline J gene. The rearrangement uses TRBV7-3 and TRBJ2-2; 10 bases align to TRBD2. The CDR3 loop spans 17 amino acids. The junction had 9 bases not matched to a gene; V was cut back by 7 bases and J by 1 base. Per the germline V gene, CDR1 is SGHTA and CDR2 is FQGTGA. This CDR3 is CASTPGTSGKNTGELFF. The CDR3 bases that were read are TGTGCCAGCACCCCGGGAACTAGCGGGAAGAACACCGGGGAG.

This clone is identified as medium-sized from frequency. The read gets to within 3 residues of the CDR3 end, and the germline J gene fills in the rest. This rearrangement joins TRBV20-1 to TRBJ1-5; maybe TRBD1 (5 bases). V was cut by 3 bases and J by 5 bases, with 11 bases left in between. CDR1 is DFQATT and CDR2 is SNEGSKA in the germline V gene (reference sequence). This CDR3 is built from 13 residues. The part of the CDR3 DNA that was read is TGCAGTGCTAGTAGGGTAGGGGATCAGCCC. Protein sequence: CSASRVGDQP. The CDR3, in full, reads CSASRVGDQPQHF.

On this clone: Coverage ceases 3 residues before the CDR3 finishes, and the germline J gene fills in the end. The chain is built from TRBV20-1 and TRBJ2-1, with TRBD2 identical over 10 bases. Germline loops: CDR1 DFQATT, CDR2 SNEGSKA (reference sequence). With V trimmed by 6 bases and J by 4 bases, 9 bases remained unmatched. The CDR3 runs to 15 residues. CDR3 DNA, as far as it was read: TGCAGTGCCGCGGGTAGCGGGAGGAATTACAATGAG. Protein sequence: CSAAGSGRNYNE. The full CDR3 protein reads CSAAGSGRNYNEQFF.

Comment on this clone: The CDR3 goes on 3 residues after the read ends, and that part is filled in from the germline J gene. The chain joins TRBV20-1 to TRBJ2-1; 7 bases match TRBD2. CDR1 is DFQATT, CDR2 SNEGSKA, per germline (reference sequence). The CDR3 consists of 12 residues. Trimming at V came to 8 bases and at J to 9 bases, leaving 10 bases not matched to a gene. This chain's CDR3 is CSLSREWSEQFF. Incomplete CDR3 DNA: TGCAGTCTCTCGCGGGAGTGGAGTGAG.

To note about this clone: The read comes to an end 3 residues before the CDR3 does, leaving the germline J gene to fill in the end. The rearrangement links TRBV5-5 to TRBJ1-1, with D maybe TRBD1 (6 bases). Germline CDR1 is SGHKS and CDR2 is YYEKEE (reference sequence). The CDR3 loop spans 13 amino acids. V lost 6 bases and J lost 5, with 14 bases in between. Here the CDR3 reads CASTEGVVTEAFF. The DNA read from the CDR3 is TGTGCCAGCACCGAGGGGGTTGTGACTGAA. The complete variable domain, with remaining parts taken from reference TRBV5-5 and TRBJ1-1, reads DAGVTQSPTHLIKTRGQQVTLRCSPISGHKSVSWYQQVLGQGPQFIFQYYEKEERGRGNFPDRFSARQFPNYSSELNVNALLLGDSALYLCASTEGVVTEAFFGQGTRLTVV.

On this clone itself: With the read ending 3 residues before the CDR3 end, the germline J gene is used to fill in that end. V and J are TRBV18 and TRBJ1-6; 7 bases fit TRBD1. J gave up 7 bases and V 3 bases, and 6 bases lay outside the gene matches. Germline V gene lookup returns CDR1 KGHSH and CDR2 LQKENI. There are 15 residues in the CDR3. CDR3: CASSPPTGLNSPLHF. The CDR3 DNA, read in part, is TGTGCCAGCTCACCCCCGACAGGGCTGAATTCACCC.

Partial CDR3 DNA: TGCAGCGTTGGGCAGGGTTCGACAGATACG. It translates to CSVGQGSTDT. The full CDR3 is CSVGQGSTDTQYF. V gene TRBV29-1 combines with J gene TRBJ2-3; D might be TRBD1 (5 bases). The read ends 3 residues before the CDR3 terminus; that terminus is restored from the germline J gene. There are 13 residues in the CDR3. Trimming took 4 bases from V and 3 from J, leaving 11 bases between them. In germline, CDR1 is SQVTM, CDR2 ANQGSEA.

As to this clone: One junction end disagrees with the germline gene, perhaps due to a read error. The read ends 3 residues shy of where the CDR3 ends; the end is completed using the germline J gene. The chain combines TRBV6-1 with TRBJ2-5; 10 bases line up with TRBD1. CDR3 length: 13 residues. Germline CDR1 MNHNS, CDR2 SASEGT. Here the CDR3 reads CVSSGTGEETQYF. CDR3 bases read: TGTGTCAGCAGTGGGACAGGGGAAGAGACC.

Its frequency marks this clone as medium-sized. The CDR3 end lies 3 residues beyond the end of the read and is filled in from the germline J gene. The chain recombines TRBV20-1 with TRBJ2-1; 8 bases agree with TRBD1. The germline V gene has CDR1 DFQATT and CDR2 SNEGSKA (reference sequence). This CDR3 region has 16 residues. V dropped 3 bases and J dropped 7; count of bases not matched to a gene: 14. The DNA read from the CDR3 is TGCAGTGCTAGCATGGGCAAGAGACAGGGGAGGAATGAG. It codes for CSASMGKRQGRNE. The full CDR3 protein is CSASMGKRQGRNEQFF.

As for this clone: With the read ending 3 residues before the CDR3 end, the germline J gene is used to fill in that end. The V call is TRBV20-1, the J call TRBJ2-3; the match to TRBD2 covers 7 bases. Germline V CDR1 and CDR2: DFQATT, SNEGSKA (reference sequence). The CDR3 has 13 residues. The junction had 3 bases not matched to a gene; V was cut back by 2 bases and J by 4 bases. CDR3 DNA (partial): TGCAGTGCTAGACCGGCGGGAGCAGATACG. Translation: CSARPAGADT. The whole CDR3 protein reads CSARPAGADTQYF.

Regarding this clone: Read coverage stops 3 residues before the CDR3 terminus; the germline J gene supplies the remainder. V is TRBV18 and J is TRBJ1-4; TRBD1 agrees at 8 bases. The CDR3 sequence is 17 residues long. Germline CDR1 reads KGHSH; CDR2 reads LQKENI. V dropped 2 bases and J dropped 3; count of bases not matched to a gene: 8. The CDR3 sequence is CASSPGQGMGPNEKLFF. Partial CDR3 DNA: TGTGCCAGCTCACCAGGACAGGGAATGGGGCCTAATGAAAAA.

About this clone itself: The CDR3 end falls 3 residues outside the read, so it is completed with the germline J gene. The gene calls are TRBV2 and TRBJ2-2; TRBD2 aligns across 8 bases. V shed 7 bases, J shed 2 bases, and the junction held 6 bases outside the gene matches. Germline loops: CDR1 SNHLY, CDR2 FYNNEI. The CDR3 totals 15 residues. CDR3 bases read: TGTGCCAGCAATAGCGGGGCGCGAAACACCGGGGAG. Protein: CASNSGARNTGE. The full CDR3 sequence reads CASNSGARNTGELFF.

CDR3 DNA (partial): TGTGCCAGCTCACCTTGGACAGACGGGAACACCGGGGAG. This translates into CASSPWTDGNTGE. The entire CDR3 reads CASSPWTDGNTGELFF. The chain joins TRBV18 to TRBJ2-2; D might be TRBD1 (6 bases). The sequenced fragment ends 3 residues before the CDR3 boundary, so the rest is inferred from the germline J gene. Trimming removed 3 bases at V and 1 base at J, with 12 bases between. The CDR3 has 16 amino acids. CDR1 is KGHSH, CDR2 LQKENI, per germline.

Of note for this clone: The DNA ends 3 residues before the CDR3 does, and the rest of the CDR3 is filled in from the germline J gene. The chain is built from TRBV10-3 and TRBJ1-2, with TRBD1 matching 10 bases. The CDR3 is 11 amino acids. Germline loops: CDR1 ENHRY, CDR2 SYGVKD. The CDR3 bases that were read are TGTGCCACCGGGACAGGGGAGGGC. Its protein is CATGTGEG. The whole CDR3 sequence is CATGTGEGYTF.

Points on this clone: Read coverage stops 3 residues before the CDR3 terminus; the germline J gene supplies the remainder. This chain connects TRBV11-2 to TRBJ1-3; D is undetermined. CDR1 is SGHAT, CDR2 FQNNGV, per germline. This CDR3 comprises 15 residues. V gave up 5 bases and J gave up 2 bases, with 13 bases separating them. The CDR3 spells CASSAVGGTGNTIYF. The CDR3 DNA, read in part, is TGTGCCAGCAGCGCCGTCGGCGGGACTGGAAACACC.

To note about this clone: The CDR3 goes on 3 residues after the read ends, and that part is filled in from the germline J gene. This sequence joins TRBV12-3 or TRBV12-4 and TRBJ2-7; 7 positions match TRBD2. This CDR3 has 13 residues. V gave up 5 bases and J gave up 0 bases; unmatched junction bases: 1. CDR3 region: CASSGTTSYEQYF. CDR3 bases read: TGTGCCAGCAGTGGGACTACCTCCTACGAG.

On this clone: Read coverage stops 3 residues before the CDR3 terminus; the germline J gene supplies the remainder. V and J are TRBV19 and TRBJ2-3; D unresolved. The CDR3 spans 12 residues. V was clipped by 5 bases and J by 3 bases, with 6 bases between them. Germline assignment: CDR1 LNHDA and CDR2 SQIVND (reference sequence). Here the CDR3 reads CASSQWTDTQYF. CDR3 bases read: TGTGCCAGTAGTCAGTGGACAGATACG. The whole variable domain, filled in from reference TRBV19 and TRBJ2-3, reads DGGITQSPKYLFRKEGQNVTLSCEQNLNHDAMYWYRQDPGQGLRLIYYSQIVNDFQKGDIAEGYSVSREKKESFPLTVTSAQKNPTAFYLCASSQWTDTQYFGPGTRLTVL.

To note about this clone: Sequencing ends 3 residues short of the CDR3 end; the germline J gene provides the rest. The chain links TRBV7-9 to TRBJ2-7, with 7 bases matching TRBD1. Germline loops: CDR1 SEHNR, CDR2 FQNEAQ (reference sequence). With 6 bases clipped from V and 5 bases from J, the junction kept 4 bases outside the gene matches. This CDR3 comprises 12 residues. The CDR3 here is CASRDRENEQYF. The CDR3 bases that were read are TGTGCCAGCAGAGACAGGGAAAACGAG. Drawing the rest from reference TRBV7-9 and TRBJ2-7, the complete variable domain is DTGVSQNPRHKITKRGQNVTFRCDPISEHNRLYWYRQTLGQGPEFLTYFQNEAQLEKSRLLSDRFSAERPKGSFSTLEIQRTEQGDSAMYLCASRDRENEQYFGPGTRLTVT.

A note on this clone: The read stops 3 residues short of the end of the CDR3; the missing end is completed from the germline J gene. This chain uses TRBV20-1 with TRBJ1-5; 8 positions agree with TRBD1. Germline lookup yields CDR1 DFQATT and CDR2 SNEGSKA (reference sequence). The CDR3 is 13 residues long. With 3 bases clipped from V and 4 bases from J, the junction kept 2 bases outside the gene matches. The CDR3 loop is CSARGQENQPQHF. The covered CDR3 bases are TGCAGTGCTAGGGGACAGGAGAATCAGCCC.